These 10 T cell receptor beta chains originate from one sample sequenced in a study of CD8+ T cells in alopecia areata. The treatment was: oral pan-JAK inhibitor, 5-10 mg twice daily. Investigators isolated RNA and reverse transcribed it into cDNA to act as the sequencing template. Repertoires were generated with immunoSEQ multiplex PCR, while TCRdb's copy carries only in-frame clones and drops some. The table shows roughly 99,000 clones, with 84% occurring only once. The specimen comprised CD8+ T cells sorted from blood, sampled at week 24, from a patient treated with tofacitinib. These receptors originate from a human donor with alopecia areata.

The chain employs TRBV15 and TRBJ1-1; D remains unclear. The ends were cut back, 5 bases at V and 5 bases at J, with 15 bases in the middle. Germline values: CDR1 LNHNV, CDR2 YYDKDF (reference sequence). CDR3 length: 14 amino acids. CDR3 in amino acids: CATSLPSLRTEAFF. For the CDR3, the DNA is TGTGCCACCAGCTTACCAAGCCTGCGAACTGAAGCTTTCTTT.

The J gene is TRBJ2-7, the V gene TRBV19; 10 bases fit TRBD1. Trimming at V came to 5 bases and at J to 3 bases, leaving 7 bases not matched to a gene. This CDR3 region has 15 residues. Germline CDR1 is LNHDA and CDR2 is SQIVND (reference sequence). The CDR3 loop is CASSQPDRGYYEQYF. The DNA for the CDR3 is TGTGCCAGTAGTCAACCGGACAGGGGGTACTACGAGCAGTACTTC.

The rearrangement uses TRBV27 and TRBJ1-5, with unresolved D. The V and J ends lost 10 bases and 4 bases respectively, with 11 bases between them. Germline V gene sequence: CDR1 MNHEY, CDR2 SMNVEV (reference sequence). This CDR3 is 12 amino acids long. The CDR3 loop is CANMRWNQPQHF. The CDR3 DNA sequence: TGTGCCAACATGAGGTGGAATCAGCCCCAGCATTTT.

J is TRBJ2-3 and V is TRBV7-9; TRBD2 matches 13 bases. The CDR3 runs 17 residues. V shed 4 bases, J shed 3 bases, and the junction held 7 bases outside the gene matches. CDR1 and CDR2 (germline): SEHNR, FQNEAQ (reference sequence). For the CDR3, the DNA is TGTGCCAGCAGCTCGCAACTAGCGGGGGGGCCGACAGATACGCAGTATTTT. Encoded protein: CASSSQLAGGPTDTQYF.

J is TRBJ1-1 and V is TRBV19; tentative D call: TRBD1 (6 bases). Looked up from germline, CDR1 is LNHDA and CDR2 is SQIVND (reference sequence). CDR3 size: 14 residues. V was pared by 6 bases and J by 4 bases, with 15 bases between. The CDR3 DNA sequence: TGTGCCAGTAGCCCTGGGGGGGCTGGCACTGAAGCTTTCTTT. This sequence encodes CASSPGGAGTEAFF.

J is TRBJ2-1 and V is TRBV4-1; maybe TRBD1 (6 bases). Germline loops: CDR1 MGHRA, CDR2 YSYEKL. The CDR3 sequence is 17 residues long. V was shortened by 3 bases and J by 4 bases, with 19 bases between the two germline ends. CDR3 bases: TGCGCCAGCAGCCAGACAATGGGGACAAGCTTTTACAATGAGCAGTTCTTC. It specifies CASSQTMGTSFYNEQFF.

CDR3 nucleotides: TGCGCCAGCAGCCAAGATGGGGTTACGCAAGAGACCCAGTACTTC. This codes for CASSQDGVTQETQYF. This chain links TRBV4-3 with TRBJ2-5; the D is unclear. V was trimmed by 0 bases and J by 2 bases, leaving 10 bases between them. The germline V gene encodes CDR1 LGHNA and CDR2 YSLEER. CDR3 length equals 15 residues.

The CDR3, as DNA: TGCGCCAGCAGCTTGGTAGCGGGCCGATTGAACTACAATGAGCAGTTCTTC. Its protein is CASSLVAGRLNYNEQFF. The V gene is TRBV5-1, the J gene TRBJ2-1; TRBD2 matches 7 bases. V lost 0 bases, J lost 3 bases, and 9 bases stayed unmatched. The CDR3 is made up of 17 amino acids. Per germline, CDR1 SGHRS and CDR2 YFSETQ.

J is TRBJ2-3 and V is TRBV7-2; D is undetermined. The CDR3 is 14 residues long. From germline, CDR1 is SGHTA and CDR2 FQGNSA. Trimming left V 7 bases short and J 1 base short, with 12 bases between. The CDR3 loop reads CASTHPEGTDTQYF. CDR3 nucleotide sequence: TGTGCCAGCACCCACCCTGAGGGCACAGATACGCAGTATTTT.

On this clone itself: An end of the junction does not agree with germline; a read error may underlie this. This chain joins TRBV6-1 and TRBJ2-3; maybe TRBD2 (5 bases). Germline V gives CDR1 MNHNS, CDR2 SASEGT. The CDR3 loop spans 13 amino acids. The CDR3 is CAGSEGGLDTQYF. The CDR3 region has the DNA TGTGCCGGCAGTGAAGGTGGACTAGATACGCAGTATTTT.